This T cell receptor (beta chain) was captured by sequencing in a study of vaccination effects on CD4 cells after COVID-19. In the study overall: It was a median of 72 days after the second dose that post-vaccine samples were obtained.

Only in-frame clones appear in the TCRdb table, and some are missing; sequencing was by immunoSEQ multiplex PCR. The sample contains about 24,000 clones, less than 75% of which appear only once. As regards this clone: What it binds is not known.

Expansion of antigen-specific CD4+ T cells with viral peptide pools was carried out by the ViraFEST assay before sequencing. A roughly 11-day culture period preceded the isolation of CD4+ T cells. It was two doses of either the BNT162b2 or mRNA-1273 vaccine that participants received. Fresh IL-2-containing medium replaced half the medium on days 3 and 7. Between the trimmed V and J ends, which lost 0 bases and 4 bases, there was a span of 3 bases. The CDR3 sequence is 11 residues long. Looked up from germline, CDR1 is GTSNPN and CDR2 is SVGIG (reference sequence). This chain connects TRBV30 to TRBJ2-5, with D uncertain. Sequences were derived from CD4+ T cells from PBMCs cultured with SARS-CoV-2 spike peptides, sampled after COVID-19 vaccination. The TCR was taken from a human donor who received a COVID-19 vaccine. The CDR3, as DNA: TGTGCCTGGAGTGTATCAGAGACCCAGTACTTC. Translation: CAWSVSETQYF.